Sequencing of this TCR beta chain was carried out in a study of T cells after yellow fever vaccination (dated by TCRdb to between 2018 and 2020). Concerning the study at large: The SMART-Seq v4 Ultra Low Input RNA kit was used to prepare libraries from fractions with low cell numbers. Bulk TCR alpha and beta repertoires were sequenced longitudinally to track T-cell clones before and after primary and booster YFV17D yellow fever vaccination. Two healthy male donors, one aged 18 to 30 and one aged 30 to 40 years, were included in the cohort. Blood samples were taken at several timepoints before and after primary and secondary immunization, and bulk PBMC replicates and cell subsets were isolated.

Explained via the paper, the treatment or condition label denotes: live attenuated yellow fever vaccine strain. PBMCs were isolated from peripheral blood using a standard Ficoll-Paque protocol. Dynabeads CD4 and CD8 positive selection kits were used to isolate CD4 and CD8 T-cell fractions. TriZol was used to extract RNA from bulk PBMCs, CD4 and CD8 fractions, and dextramer-positive and dextramer-negative fractions. This clonotype appeared many times. Its antigen is unknown. The junction and the germline gene differ at one end; a read error may be behind it. From the germline V gene, CDR1 is MDHEN and CDR2 is SYDVKM. The CDR3, from cysteine to phenylalanine, totals 12 residues. The CDR3 DNA has 36 bases and is translated from base 1. TCR cDNA was synthesized by 5'RACE template switching, through which a universal primer site and unique molecular identifiers were introduced. cDNA synthesis was primed from both the TCR alpha and TCR beta constant segments. Two PCR steps were used to amplify libraries, with sample barcodes and sequencing adapters being added in the second step. Sequencing of the libraries was done on either Illumina HiSeq 2500 (2x100 bp) or NovaSeq (2x150 bp). Processing in the source paper ran as follows. Reads were demultiplexed and collapsed into UMI consensus sequences with MIGEC, and V(D)J alignment was performed with MiXCR. Vaccine-responding clonotypes were identified with edgeR using replicate PBMC samples, with FDR below 0.01 and a log2 fold change above 5 up to day 15 being required. CD4 or CD8 identity was assigned to each bulk clonotype according to whether the clonotype was present at higher abundance in the sequenced CD4 repertoire or the sequenced CD8 repertoire. Starting from the raw public reads, TCRdb applied fastp trimming at Q25, assembled clones with MiXCR and retained in-frame beta chains. Records with the same CDR3 protein are collapsed into one entry carrying the most frequent genes and DNA. The V and J calls and clone size come from TCRdb's table, not from the authors' own analysis. Across this sample there are 120,000 or so distinct CDR3 sequences, with around 6.7% seen only once. Jointly, the top ten make up 2.7% of the sample.

The paper as a whole reports these results and caveats: Only a couple of donors were included in the study, so the extent to which the findings can be generalized is limited. Computational filtering was needed because FACS-sorted repertoires could contain abundant contaminating clonotypes from the bulk population. Most clones expanded after primary vaccination (96% of CD4 and around nine tenths of CD8) were re-detected after the booster, suggesting that broad memory maintenance occurred. The secondary T-cell response was weaker than the primary response but faster, peaking on day 5 instead of day 15. A small share of clonotypes occurred in both CD4 and CD8 compartments, likely arising from convergent recombination.

The chain is made from TRBV28 and TRBJ2-7; perhaps TRBD1 is the D gene, with 5 bases matching. The receptor was derived from a man between 18 and 29 years old who received the YFV17D yellow fever vaccine. This material consisted of CD4+ T cells sorted from PBMCs, taken around 45 days after the first yellow fever vaccination. The DNA sequence is as follows: TGTGCCAGCAGTTTGTACAGGAGAGAGCAGTACTTT. This sequence encodes CASSLYRREQYF.